This T cell receptor (beta chain) was documented in a study of cytotoxic CD8 clonotypes in ibrutinib-treated CLL. The wider study: The subjects consisted of 11 to 12 relapsed/refractory and some 14 treatment-naive individuals, with 17 to 18 IGHV unmutated. After treatment lasting a median about twelve months, range 6 to 36, response samples were collected.

The authors obtained 1.5 to 2.5 micrograms of genomic DNA from cryopreserved PBMCs for TCR beta libraries. Overall study findings and caveats: Different sampling times were used for sustained-remission and progressing patients.

The CDR3 covers 16 residues. In germline, CDR1 is MNHNS, CDR2 SASEGT. V gave up 2 bases and J gave up 8 bases; unmatched junction bases: 6. Libraries were prepared by immunoSEQ multiplex PCR; TCRdb keeps only in-frame clonotypes and omits some of them. The repertoire holds roughly 110,000 clones, with approximately 58% as singletons. Of note for this clone: The antigen remains unidentified.

The chain recombines TRBV6-1 with TRBJ2-2, with TRBD1 identical over 12 bases. This TCR came from a human donor with chronic lymphocytic leukemia. Sequences were derived from PBMCs, sampled after 24 months of ibrutinib treatment. The chain's CDR3 is CASSEPGQGASGELFF. The CDR3 coding sequence is TGTGCCAGCAGTGAACCGGGACAGGGGGCTTCAGGGGAGCTGTTTTTT.